A selection of T cell receptor beta chains follows, all from one sample in a study of T-cell reconstitution after alpha-beta-depleted transplantation in children. Via MiXCR, TCRdb re-called the PCR reads, giving one row per CDR3 protein. Among about 100,000 distinct CDR3 sequences, roughly 7.1% were seen once, and the ten largest hold 16%. The sample consisted of PBMCs, taken before TCRalphabeta/CD19-depleted stem cell transplant. The receptors originated from a boy younger than 10 with acute lymphoblastic leukemia, due to receive a stem cell transplant. Each CDR3 is given with its conserved first and last residue. D genes are given only for firm matches. Only some rows state a clone size, as once, few, many or a class for expanded clones.

d_gene,j_gene,v_gene,abundance,CDR3aa,CDR3nt
TRBD1,TRBJ1-5,TRBV7-2,NA,CASSFQGEQPQHF,TGTGCCAGCAGCTTTCAGGGGGAACAGCCCCAGCATTTT
NA,TRBJ2-7,TRBV5-5,many,CASSLVPGSSYEQYF,TGTGCCAGCAGCTTAGTCCCGGGCAGCTCCTACGAGCAGTACTTC
TRBD1,TRBJ1-6,TRBV28,NA,CASSFRDRGSPLHF,TGTGCCAGCAGTTTCCGGGACAGAGGCTCACCCCTCCACTTT
NA,TRBJ2-1,TRBV4-1,many,CASSQAQYNEQFF,TGCGCCAGCAGCCAGGCCCAATACAATGAGCAGTTCTTC
NA,TRBJ2-1,TRBV12-3/TRBV12-4,NA,CASRLSGASDEQFF,TGTGCCAGCAGGCTCTCAGGGGCCTCGGATGAGCAGTTCTTC
TRBD2,TRBJ2-1,TRBV5-1,few,CASSLAGTSGGVSNEQFF,TGCGCCAGCAGCTTGGCAGGGACTAGCGGGGGGGTGAGCAATGAGCAGTTCTTC
NA,TRBJ1-2,TRBV7-2,NA,CASSLDGSGYGYTF,TGTGCCAGCAGCTTAGACGGCTCTGGCTATGGCTACACCTTC
TRBD2,TRBJ2-1,TRBV3-1,many,CASSLGTSGAYNEQFF,TGTGCCAGCAGCCTCGGGACTAGCGGGGCCTACAATGAGCAGTTCTTC
NA,TRBJ1-5,TRBV20-1,many,CSASSGNQPQHF,TGCAGTGCTTCCTCAGGGAATCAGCCCCAGCATTTT
TRBD1,TRBJ1-6,TRBV27,NA,CASRDRGLGDSPLHF,TGTGCCAGCCGGGACAGGGGTCTCGGGGATTCACCCCTCCACTTT
NA,TRBJ1-2,TRBV7-2,few,CASSLGTGGYTF,TGTGCCAGCAGCTTAGGGACGGGTGGCTACACCTTC
NA,TRBJ2-7,TRBV6-5,few,CASSLTGDNEQYF,TGTGCCAGCAGTTTAACGGGGGATAACGAGCAGTACTTC
NA,TRBJ2-5,TRBV7-2,many,CATGAIGETQYF,TGTGCCACCGGGGCCATCGGGGAGACCCAGTACTTC
NA,TRBJ2-1,TRBV5-1,many,CASSLGQVRSSEQFF,TGCGCCAGCAGCTTGGGACAGGTCCGGTCCAGTGAGCAGTTCTTC
NA,TRBJ2-7,TRBV5-1,many,CASSIDSLYEQYF,TGCGCCAGCAGCATCGACAGCCTCTACGAGCAGTACTTC
NA,TRBJ2-5,TRBV27,few,CASSPGTSQETQYF,TGTGCCAGCAGTCCGGGGACCTCCCAAGAGACCCAGTACTTC
NA,TRBJ2-5,TRBV7-9,many,CASTGSMETQYF,TGTGCCAGCACGGGTTCAATGGAGACCCAGTACTTC
NA,TRBJ2-7,TRBV9,many,CASSPGLTSYEQYF,TGTGCCAGCAGCCCGGGACTTACCTCCTACGAGCAGTACTTC
TRBD2,TRBJ2-1,TRBV12-3/TRBV12-4,many,CASSFRLAGGYNEQFF,TGTGCCAGCAGTTTCCGTCTAGCGGGGGGCTACAATGAGCAGTTCTTC
TRBD1,TRBJ2-2,TRBV6-4,many,CASSGTGETGELFF,TGTGCCAGCAGTGGGACAGGGGAGACCGGGGAGCTGTTTTTT
TRBD2,TRBJ2-3,TRBV5-1,many,CASSLVAGDSTDTQYF,TGCGCCAGCAGCTTGGTAGCGGGGGACAGCACAGATACGCAGTATTTT
TRBD1,TRBJ1-3,TRBV20-1,NA,CSVQGTVGNTIYF,TGCAGTGTCCAGGGGACAGTGGGAAACACCATATATTTT
NA,TRBJ1-1,TRBV5-1,NA,CASSLDAWRANTEAFF,TGCGCCAGCAGCTTGGATGCATGGAGGGCGAACACTGAAGCTTTCTTT
NA,TRBJ1-2,TRBV6-1,NA,CASSPGYATLDYGYTF,TGTGCCAGCAGCCCCGGATACGCCACATTGGATTATGGCTACACCTTC
TRBD2,TRBJ2-2,TRBV4-1,medium-sized,CASSQESGALTGELFF,TGCGCCAGCAGCCAAGAAAGCGGGGCGCTCACCGGGGAGCTGTTTTTT
TRBD2,TRBJ2-7,TRBV20-1,few,CSARDPGTSGGGARVEQYF,TGCAGTGCTAGAGATCCAGGGACTAGCGGGGGAGGCGCGAGGGTGGAGCAGTACTTC
TRBD1,TRBJ2-2,TRBV7-6,many,CASSLRTGVLANTGELFF,TGTGCCAGCAGCCTTCGGACAGGGGTTCTCGCGAACACCGGGGAGCTGTTTTTT
NA,TRBJ2-6,TRBV4-2,many,CASSQDGSSGANVLTF,TGTGCCAGCAGCCAAGATGGCAGCTCTGGGGCCAACGTCCTGACTTTC
NA,TRBJ2-1,TRBV19,few,CASSPRGGTFYNEQFF,TGTGCCAGTAGCCCCCGCGGAGGGACCTTTTACAATGAGCAGTTCTTC
TRBD2,TRBJ2-1,TRBV13,many,CASSLGARRTSGGFSYNEQFF,TGTGCCAGCAGCTTAGGCGCTCGTAGGACTAGCGGGGGATTCTCCTACAATGAGCAGTTCTTC
TRBD1,TRBJ2-7,TRBV24-1,NA,CATSEPGTVKQYF,TGTGCCACCAGTGAACCCGGGACAGTGAAGCAGTACTTC
NA,TRBJ2-1,TRBV9,many,CASSVAEGFSNEQFF,TGTGCCAGCAGCGTAGCAGAAGGATTTAGTAATGAGCAGTTCTTC
NA,TRBJ2-7,TRBV6-2/TRBV6-3,few,CASSSIGVRNEQYF,TGTGCCAGCAGTTCCATAGGGGTGAGGAACGAGCAGTACTTC
TRBD2,TRBJ2-3,TRBV27,many,CASLAWGGADTQYF,TGTGCCAGTTTAGCCTGGGGGGGGGCAGATACGCAGTATTTT
NA,TRBJ1-6,TRBV4-1,few,CASSQVGQGSSPLHF,TGCGCCAGCAGCCAAGTTGGGCAGGGTAGTTCACCCCTCCACTTT
TRBD2,TRBJ2-1,TRBV9,few,CASSVGASGFGDEQFF,TGTGCCAGCAGCGTAGGGGCTAGCGGGTTCGGGGATGAGCAGTTCTTC
TRBD2,TRBJ2-1,TRBV6-1,few,CASSHSGGGSYNEQFF,TGTGCCAGCAGTCACAGCGGGGGGGGATCCTACAATGAGCAGTTCTTC
NA,TRBJ1-5,TRBV5-1,NA,CASSLGEAGNQPQHF,TGCGCCAGCAGCTTGGGGGAGGCTGGCAATCAGCCCCAGCATTTT
NA,TRBJ1-1,TRBV20-1,NA,CSAAPPARINTEAFF,TGCAGTGCTGCCCCCCCGGCGAGGATAAACACTGAAGCTTTCTTT
TRBD2,TRBJ2-3,TRBV14,NA,CASRPSFERGFHTDTQYF,TGTGCCAGCAGGCCTTCTTTTGAGCGGGGGTTCCACACAGATACGCAGTATTTT
TRBD2,TRBJ2-5,TRBV2,NA,CASSLSGGASGTQYF,TGTGCCAGCAGTTTGAGCGGGGGCGCGTCCGGGACCCAGTACTTC
NA,TRBJ1-1,TRBV4-1,NA,CASSREGSLAEAFF,TGCGCCAGCAGCCGGGAGGGGTCCCTCGCTGAAGCTTTCTTT
NA,TRBJ2-2,TRBV6-2/TRBV6-3,many,CASSYMSTGELFF,TGTGCCAGCAGTTACATGTCCACCGGGGAGCTGTTTTTT
TRBD1,TRBJ2-7,TRBV28,NA,CASRDRDEQYF,TGTGCCAGCAGAGACAGGGACGAGCAGTACTTC
NA,TRBJ1-6,TRBV20-1,large,CSARIDSVSPLHF,TGCAGTGCTAGAATAGACAGTGTGTCACCCCTCCACTTT